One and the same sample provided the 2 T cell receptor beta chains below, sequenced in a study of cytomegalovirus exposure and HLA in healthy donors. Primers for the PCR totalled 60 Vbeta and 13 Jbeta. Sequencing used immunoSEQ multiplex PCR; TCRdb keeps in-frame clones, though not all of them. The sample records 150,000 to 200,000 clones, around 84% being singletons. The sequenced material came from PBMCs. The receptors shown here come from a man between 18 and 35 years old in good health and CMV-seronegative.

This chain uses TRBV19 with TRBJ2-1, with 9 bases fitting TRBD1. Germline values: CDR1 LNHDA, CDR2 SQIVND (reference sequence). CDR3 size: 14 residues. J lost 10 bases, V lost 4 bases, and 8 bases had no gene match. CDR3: CASSKGTGFNEQFF. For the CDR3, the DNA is TGTGCCAGTAGTAAGGGGACAGGGTTTAACGAGCAGTTCTTC.

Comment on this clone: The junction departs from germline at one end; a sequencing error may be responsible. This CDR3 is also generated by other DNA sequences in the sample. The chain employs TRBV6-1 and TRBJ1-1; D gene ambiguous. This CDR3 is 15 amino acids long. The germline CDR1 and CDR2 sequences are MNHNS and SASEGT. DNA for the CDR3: TGTGCCAGCAGCGCTATCGCCTCCGGGAACACTGAAGCTTTCTTC. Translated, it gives CASSAIASGNTEAFF.